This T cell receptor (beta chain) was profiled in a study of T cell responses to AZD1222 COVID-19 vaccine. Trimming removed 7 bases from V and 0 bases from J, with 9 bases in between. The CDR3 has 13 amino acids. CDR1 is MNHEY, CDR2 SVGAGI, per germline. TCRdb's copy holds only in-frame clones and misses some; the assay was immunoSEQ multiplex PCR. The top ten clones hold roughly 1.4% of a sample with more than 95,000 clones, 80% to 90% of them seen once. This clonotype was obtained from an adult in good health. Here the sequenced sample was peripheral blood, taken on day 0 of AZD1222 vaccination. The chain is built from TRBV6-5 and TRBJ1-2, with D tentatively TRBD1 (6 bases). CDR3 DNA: TGTGCCAGCATGGGGGCCCCTAACTATGGCTACACCTTC. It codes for CASMGAPNYGYTF.